One sample yielded the 28 T cell receptor beta chains listed below, sequenced in a study of blood T cell repertoires in COVID-19. Method: immunoSEQ multiplex PCR; TCRdb's copy keeps in-frame clones and lacks some. The repertoire holds roughly 120,000 clones, with roughly 85% as singletons. The sequencing sample was made of peripheral blood. The receptors shown here come from a man older than 75 with acute or convalescent COVID-19.

CDR3: CASKPADRGVYGYTF. The CDR3 nucleotides read TGTGCCAGCAAACCGGCGGACAGGGGTGTCTATGGCTACACCTTC. J is TRBJ1-2 and V is TRBV6-7, with 9 positions matching TRBD1. TRBV6-7 is designated an ORF whose function remains uncertain. V was clipped by 7 bases and J by 4 bases; unmatched bases: 10. The CDR3 is 15 amino acids.

The chain combines TRBV5-5 with TRBJ1-5, with D uncertain. Germline lookup yields CDR1 SGHKS and CDR2 YYEKEE (reference sequence). This CDR3 has 15 amino acids. V was pared by 4 bases and J by 2 bases, with 13 bases between. CDR3 bases: TGTGCCAGCAGCATTACAGTGTTTGGCAATCAGCCCCAGCATTTT. Encoded protein: CASSITVFGNQPQHF. Full variable domain (rest looked up from reference TRBV5-5 and TRBJ1-5): DAGVTQSPTHLIKTRGQQVTLRCSPISGHKSVSWYQQVLGQGPQFIFQYYEKEERGRGNFPDRFSARQFPNYSSELNVNALLLGDSALYLCASSITVFGNQPQHFGDGTRLSIL.

J is TRBJ1-6 and V is TRBV18; TRBD1 matches 12 bases. Trimming cost V 5 bases and J 8 bases; bases outside gene matches: 4. Germline CDR1 reads KGHSH; CDR2 reads LQKENI. This CDR3 spans 15 amino acids. The CDR3 protein is CASSTGTGGDSPLHF. The CDR3 bases are TGTGCCAGCTCAACCGGGACAGGGGGCGATTCACCCCTCCACTTT.

In its sample, this clone was seen many times. The chain joins TRBV10-3 to TRBJ1-2; tentatively, D is TRBD1 (5 bases). Germline V gives CDR1 ENHRY, CDR2 SYGVKD. With 3 bases removed from V and 5 bases from J, the gap between germline ends came to 13 bases. CDR3 length: 14 amino acids. The CDR3 region is CAISEEQDEYGYTF. The CDR3 DNA reads TGTGCCATCAGTGAAGAACAGGACGAATATGGCTACACCTTC.

The chain recombines TRBV19 with TRBJ2-5; D perhaps matches TRBD2 (5 bases). CDR3 size: 15 residues. Trimming stripped 8 bases from V and 3 bases from J, with 19 bases between. Germline values: CDR1 LNHDA, CDR2 SQIVND (reference sequence). CDR3 region: CASPSLPGSEETQYF. CDR3 coding DNA: TGTGCCAGTCCAAGTTTACCGGGATCCGAAGAGACCCAGTACTTC. The whole variable domain, filled in from reference TRBV19 and TRBJ2-5, reads DGGITQSPKYLFRKEGQNVTLSCEQNLNHDAMYWYRQDPGQGLRLIYYSQIVNDFQKGDIAEGYSVSREKKESFPLTVTSAQKNPTAFYLCASPSLPGSEETQYFGPGTRLLVL.

The chain uses TRBV7-2 and TRBJ1-2, with D tentatively TRBD1 (6 bases). From germline, CDR1 is SGHTA and CDR2 FQGNSA. The CDR3 is made up of 12 amino acids. V lost 5 bases, J lost 11 bases, and 15 bases lay in between. The CDR3 nucleotides are TGTGCCAGCAGCCTACAGGGTTTAGGGTACACCTTC. It codes for CASSLQGLGYTF.

The chain is built from TRBV5-8 and TRBJ1-6; 7 nucleotides line up with TRBD1. This CDR3 region has 14 residues. V lost 6 bases, J lost 4 bases, and 4 bases stayed unmatched. The germline CDR1 and CDR2 sequences are SGHTS and YDEGEE. This CDR3 is CASTPGQYNSPLHF. The CDR3 bases are TGTGCCAGCACCCCGGGACAGTATAATTCACCCCTCCACTTT.

The CDR3 spells CAISNRDSLGQPQHF. The CDR3 DNA sequence: TGTGCCATCAGTAACCGGGACAGTCTTGGTCAGCCCCAGCATTTT. The chain is built from TRBV10-3 and TRBJ1-5; 7 positions match TRBD1. The germline CDR1 and CDR2 sequences are ENHRY and SYGVKD. The V segment lost 5 bases and the J segment 6 bases; nucleotides outside the gene matches: 10. This CDR3 is 15 amino acids long.

The V and J genes are TRBV6-5 and TRBJ1-4; D remains unclear. V was shortened by 5 bases and J by 0 bases, with 7 bases between the two germline ends. Per the germline V gene, CDR1 is MNHEY and CDR2 is SVGAGI. There are 14 residues in the CDR3. The CDR3 sequence is CASSPGATNEKLFF. The DNA of the CDR3 is TGTGCCAGCAGTCCGGGTGCAACTAATGAAAAACTGTTTTTT.

The chain joins TRBV2 to TRBJ1-5; tentative D call: TRBD1 (5 bases). Per germline, CDR1 SNHLY and CDR2 FYNNEI. V was cut by 7 bases and J by 1 base, with 14 bases left in between. The CDR3 contains 15 residues. CDR3 sequence: CASTWTEGSNQPQHF. CDR3 nucleotides: TGTGCCAGCACTTGGACGGAGGGGAGCAATCAGCCCCAGCATTTT.

This chain links TRBV19 with TRBJ1-1; maybe TRBD1 (5 bases). This CDR3 is 14 amino acids long. The V and J ends lost 0 bases and 11 bases respectively, with 16 bases between them. Germline CDR1 LNHDA, CDR2 SQIVND (reference sequence). The CDR3 DNA sequence: TGTGCCAGTAGTATAGACACGGGGGTGTATCGGGCTTTCTTT. It codes for CASSIDTGVYRAFF. Full variable domain (remainder filled in from reference TRBV19 and TRBJ1-1): DGGITQSPKYLFRKEGQNVTLSCEQNLNHDAMYWYRQDPGQGLRLIYYSQIVNDFQKGDIAEGYSVSREKKESFPLTVTSAQKNPTAFYLCASSIDTGVYRAFFGQGTRLTVV.

The chain has TRBV19 and TRBJ2-3, with 9 bases fitting TRBD2. Losses at the gene ends were 6 bases for V and 0 bases for J; bases not matched to a gene: 10. The CDR3 length is 17 residues. Germline CDR1 and CDR2: LNHDA and SQIVND (reference sequence). This CDR3 reads CASRGLTLAGSTDTQYF. The DNA of the CDR3 is TGTGCCAGTAGGGGGTTGACTCTAGCGGGGAGCACAGATACGCAGTATTTT.

The chain carries TRBV28 and TRBJ1-2, with 11 positions matching TRBD1. The germline V gene has CDR1 MDHEN and CDR2 SYDVKM. Germline trimming cut 6 bases from V and 7 bases from J; bases unmatched to any gene: 10. This CDR3 region has 15 residues. The CDR3 is CASRPGQGAIVGYTF. The CDR3 DNA follows: TGTGCCAGCAGACCCGGACAGGGGGCGATTGTTGGCTACACCTTC.

Points on this clone: This CDR3 is also generated by other DNA sequences in the sample. The chain carries TRBV6-1 and TRBJ1-5; unclear D gene. The CDR3 runs to 15 residues. V lost 0 bases and J 2 bases, leaving 8 bases between the germline ends. Germline CDR1 reads MNHNS; CDR2 reads SASEGT. As DNA, the CDR3 is TGTGCCAGCAGTGAAGCTTCGGGAGGCAATCAGCCCCAGCATTTT. Its protein product is CASSEASGGNQPQHF.

This chain joins TRBV27 and TRBJ1-2; TRBD1 might be the D (5 bases). Germline values: CDR1 MNHEY, CDR2 SMNVEV (reference sequence). CDR3 length: 15 amino acids. The germline V and J ends were trimmed by 1 base and 6 bases, with 15 bases remaining between them. The CDR3 loop reads CASSLLGAGSNGYTF. The CDR3 bases are TGTGCCAGCAGTTTATTAGGTGCAGGGTCCAATGGCTACACCTTC.

The V call is TRBV5-4, the J call TRBJ2-2; 8 nucleotides match TRBD2. The CDR3 is 16 residues long. Germline V gene data show CDR1 as SGHNT and CDR2 as YYREEE (reference sequence). Losses at the gene ends were 5 bases for V and 1 base for J; bases not matched to a gene: 7. The CDR3 here is CASSSTSALNTGELFF. In DNA form, the CDR3 reads TGTGCCAGCAGTTCGACTAGCGCCCTGAACACCGGGGAGCTGTTTTTT. Based on the CDR3 plus reference TRBV5-4 and TRBJ2-2, the full variable domain is ETGVTQSPTHLIKTRGQQVTLRCSSQSGHNTVSWYQQALGQGPQFIFQYYREEENGRGNFPPRFSGLQFPNYSSELNVNALELDDSALYLCASSSTSALNTGELFFGEGSRLTVL.

The chain couples TRBV3-1 (or the pseudogene TRBV3-2) to TRBJ2-1; 13 positions agree with TRBD2. The CDR3 has 16 residues. Germline V lookup: CDR1 LGHDT, CDR2 YNNKEL (reference sequence). V was clipped by 4 bases and J by 7 bases; unmatched bases: 7. The CDR3 DNA follows: TGTGCCAGCAGCCGAGGACCGGGACTAGCGGGAAATGAGCAGTTCTTC. Its translation is CASSRGPGLAGNEQFF.

This rearrangement joins TRBV3-1 (or the pseudogene TRBV3-2) to TRBJ1-1, with D uncertain. Germline V lookup: CDR1 LGHDT, CDR2 YNNKEL (reference sequence). The CDR3 sequence is 13 residues long. The V end was cut by 1 base, the J end by 0 bases, with 3 bases between. The chain's CDR3 is CASSQGVNTEAFF. The DNA for the CDR3 is TGTGCCAGCAGCCAAGGCGTGAACACTGAAGCTTTCTTT.

The chain has TRBV7-9 and TRBJ1-5; 7 bases fit TRBD1. CDR3 size: 14 residues. From germline, CDR1 is SEHNR and CDR2 FQNEAQ (reference sequence). The J segment lost 6 bases and the V segment lost 3 bases, leaving 5 bases of the junction unmatched. The CDR3 reads CASSFSGGGQPQHF. Written as DNA, the CDR3 is TGTGCCAGCAGCTTCTCAGGGGGAGGTCAGCCCCAGCATTTT.

This chain connects TRBV2 to TRBJ2-2; the D gene is possibly TRBD1 (6 bases). Germline lookup yields CDR1 SNHLY and CDR2 FYNNEI. Trimming shortened V by 0 bases and J by 6 bases, and 11 bases separated the two germline ends. The CDR3 is 15 residues long. The CDR3 sequence is CASSEALQGSGELFF. CDR3 sequence (DNA): TGTGCCAGCAGTGAAGCGCTTCAGGGGTCCGGGGAGCTGTTTTTT.

V gene TRBV24-1 combines with J gene TRBJ2-5, with D perhaps matching TRBD1 (6 bases). The CDR3 is 14 residues long. The V end lost 7 bases, the J end lost 0 bases, and 11 bases lay between the germline ends. Germline V gene lookup returns CDR1 KGHDR and CDR2 SFDVKD. The CDR3: CATRGAGDQETQYF. The CDR3 coding sequence is TGTGCCACCAGGGGGGCAGGGGACCAAGAGACCCAGTACTTC.

This clone was observed a single time. The chain employs TRBV3-1 (or the pseudogene TRBV3-2) and TRBJ1-5, with D unclear. Germline CDR1 is LGHDT and CDR2 is YNNKEL (reference sequence). The V and J ends lost 0 bases and 4 bases respectively, with 10 bases between them. The CDR3 is 15 residues long. The CDR3 loop reads CASSQEWSGNQPQHF. The CDR3 nucleotides are TGTGCCAGCAGCCAAGAGTGGAGCGGTAATCAGCCCCAGCATTTT.

The rearrangement links TRBV4-1 to TRBJ2-3; tentatively, D is TRBD2 (6 bases). This CDR3 contains 16 residues. The ends were cut back, 0 bases at V and 1 base at J, with 11 bases in the middle. The V gene's germline CDR1 is MGHRA and CDR2 YSYEKL. The CDR3 coding sequence is TGCGCCAGCAGCCAAGATCTTTTAGCGGGCACAGATACGCAGTATTTT. As protein: CASSQDLLAGTDTQYF.

V and J are TRBV3-1 (or the pseudogene TRBV3-2) and TRBJ2-1; TRBD2 agrees at 9 bases. This CDR3 has 13 residues. Trimming removed 8 bases from V and 5 bases from J; junction bases left unmatched: 4. Germline loops: CDR1 LGHDT, CDR2 YNNKEL (reference sequence). The CDR3 nucleotides are TGTGCCAGCGAGAGCGGGAGGAACAATGAGCAGTTCTTC. Its protein product is CASESGRNNEQFF.

The chain recombines TRBV5-1 with TRBJ1-1; D perhaps matches TRBD1 (6 bases). Trimming removed 5 bases from V and 1 base from J, with 12 bases in between. From germline, CDR1 is SGHRS and CDR2 YFSETQ. The CDR3 is made up of 14 amino acids. CDR3 sequence reads: CASSPGQPNTEAFF. The CDR3 nucleotides are TGCGCCAGCAGTCCGGGACAACCGAACACTGAAGCTTTCTTT.

This chain connects TRBV5-6 to TRBJ2-2; 11 bases map to TRBD2. The germline CDR1 and CDR2 sequences are SGHDT and YYEEEE. The CDR3 covers 17 residues. Unmatched junction bases numbered 11, after V lost 4 bases and J lost 6 bases. As DNA, the CDR3 is TGTGCCAGCAGCCCCTATAGCGGGGGGGCCTTGGCCGGGGAGCTGTTTTTT. It is translated as CASSPYSGGALAGELFF.

The chain uses TRBV4-1 and TRBJ2-6; D perhaps matches TRBD1 (6 bases). There are 16 residues in the CDR3. Germline CDR1 reads MGHRA; CDR2 reads YSYEKL. V lost 3 bases and J lost 2, with 11 bases in between. The CDR3 DNA sequence: TGCGCCAGCAGCCAGGCAGGGGCAACTGGGGCCAACGTCCTGACTTTC. Translated: CASSQAGATGANVLTF.

The chain is built from TRBV11-1 and TRBJ2-7; 8 bases fit TRBD1. Unmatched junction bases numbered 8, after V lost 0 bases and J lost 4 bases. The CDR3 runs 16 residues. Germline V gene sequence: CDR1 SGHAT, CDR2 FQDESV (reference sequence). In DNA form, the CDR3 reads TGTGCCAGCAGCTTAGCCCCTTCCGGGACAGGTTACGAGCAGTACTTC. Its translation is CASSLAPSGTGYEQYF. Full variable domain (remainder filled in from reference TRBV11-1 and TRBJ2-7): EAEVAQSPRYKITEKSQAVAFWCDPISGHATLYWYRQILGQGPELLVQFQDESVVDDSQLPKDRFSAERLKGVDSTLKIQPAELGDSAMYLCASSLAPSGTGYEQYFGPGTRLTVT.